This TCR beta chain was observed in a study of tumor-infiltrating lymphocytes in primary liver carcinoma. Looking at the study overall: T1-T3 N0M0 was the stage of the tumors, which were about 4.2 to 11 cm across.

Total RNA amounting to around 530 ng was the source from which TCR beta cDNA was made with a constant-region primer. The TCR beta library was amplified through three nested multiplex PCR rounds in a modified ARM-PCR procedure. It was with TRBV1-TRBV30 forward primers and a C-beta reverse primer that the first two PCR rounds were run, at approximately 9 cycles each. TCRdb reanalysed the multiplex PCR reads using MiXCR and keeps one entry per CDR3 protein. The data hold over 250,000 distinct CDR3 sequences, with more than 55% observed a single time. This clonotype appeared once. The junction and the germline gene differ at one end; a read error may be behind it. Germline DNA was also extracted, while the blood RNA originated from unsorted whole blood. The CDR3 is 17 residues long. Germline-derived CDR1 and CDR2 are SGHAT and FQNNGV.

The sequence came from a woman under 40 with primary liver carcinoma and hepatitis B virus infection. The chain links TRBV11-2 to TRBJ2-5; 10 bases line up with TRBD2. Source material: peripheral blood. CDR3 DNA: TGTGTCAGCAGCGCCGGGACTAGCGAGAGTCTCCAAGAGACCCAGTACTTC. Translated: CVSSAGTSESLQETQYF.